Sequencing of this T cell receptor (beta chain) was carried out in a study of blood T cells in healthy people across ages. Across the whole study: About one barcoded beta molecule per two T cells was the capture yield of template switching.

This clonotype was detected a few times. What it binds is not known. A sample-barcoded 5' primer and a J-beta primer mix were used in a second PCR of roughly 7 to 11 cycles. Each cDNA molecule was tagged by a template-switch adaptor that had 12 random nucleotides. TCRdb reanalysed the 5' RACE reads using MiXCR and keeps one entry per CDR3 protein. The sample carries around 1.5 million distinct CDR3 sequences, 42% recorded once. The study, taken as a whole, reports: Roughly linear age-related decline in beta diversity appeared, significant by age 40. Donors of long life had a larger count of naive CD4+ cells and greater diversity than aged donors.

Germline-derived CDR1 and CDR2 are KGHDR and SFDVKD. V was trimmed by 1 base and J by 13 bases, leaving 17 bases between them. The CDR3 covers 14 residues. The V call is TRBV24-1, the J call TRBJ2-3; possibly TRBD1 for D (6 bases). Sequenced material: blood. The TCR originated in a young woman in good health. This CDR3 is CATSDFSTGYMKYF. The CDR3 nucleotides read TGTGCCACCAGTGATTTTTCGACAGGCTACATGAAGTATTTT.